This TCR beta chain was found in a study of blood T cell repertoires in COVID-19. The wider study: Sites across the United States, Italy and Spain contributed samples from acute and convalescent COVID-19. T cells, B-cell-depleted T cells, or PBMCs provided the cDNA or gDNA that served as material.

Original handling: From reference gene primer amplification, estimates of nucleated cell counts were derived. Produced via immunoSEQ multiplex PCR; TCRdb's table is partial and in-frame only. V and J calls and clone size are those listed in that table; D and trimming were worked out from the DNA. The table shows under 200,000 clones, with about 85% occurring only once. The germline V and J ends were trimmed by 3 bases and 8 bases, with 23 bases remaining between them. CDR3 length: 16 residues. Germline-derived CDR1 and CDR2 are SGHNT and YYREEE (reference sequence). The rearrangement joins TRBV5-4 to TRBJ1-2; D not resolved. The sequence derives from a man in his sixties who had recovered from COVID-19. The material sequenced was peripheral blood. The CDR3 here is CASSSGGSGIVGGYTF. CDR3 coding DNA: TGTGCCAGCAGCTCCGGCGGGTCGGGCATCGTGGGAGGCTACACCTTC.